These 8 T cell receptor beta chains originate from one sample sequenced in a study of glioma-infiltrating T cells after dendritic cell vaccination. This table comes from immunoSEQ multiplex PCR, and its TCRdb copy is limited to in-frame clones, with some not included. The table includes about 21,000 clones, 79% detected once. The sequencing here drew on blood, taken before dendritic cell vaccination. All receptors come from a human donor with glioblastoma.

The V and J genes are TRBV6-6 and TRBJ2-4; D uncertain. Per the germline V gene, CDR1 is MNHNY and CDR2 is SVGAGI (reference sequence). V dropped 2 bases and J dropped 0 bases, with 11 bases sitting between them. This CDR3 is built from 16 residues. CDR3 DNA: TGTGCCAGCAGTTACATCATGAACTTAGCCAAAAACATTCAGTACTTC. This translates into CASSYIMNLAKNIQYF.

This chain joins TRBV30 and TRBJ2-1; D call uncertain. The germline CDR1 and CDR2 sequences are GTSNPN and SVGIG (reference sequence). Trimming shortened V by 2 bases and J by 12 bases, and 11 bases separated the two germline ends. This CDR3 has 11 amino acids. CDR3 nucleotide sequence: TGTGCCTGGAGTCCGAATATCGGGCAGTTCTTC. This codes for CAWSPNIGQFF.

V and J are TRBV2 and TRBJ2-1; tentative D call: TRBD2 (6 bases). Trimming took 5 bases from V and 0 from J, leaving 11 bases between them. The CDR3 length is 15 residues. Germline lookup yields CDR1 SNHLY and CDR2 FYNNEI. In DNA form, the CDR3 reads TGTGCCAGCAGTCGACTAGGTAGCTCCTACAATGAGCAGTTCTTC. Protein: CASSRLGSSYNEQFF. The complete variable domain, with remaining parts taken from reference TRBV2 and TRBJ2-1, reads EPEVTQTPSHQVTQMGQEVILRCVPISNHLYFYWYRQILGQKVEFLVSFYNNEISEKSEIFDDQFSVERPDGSNFTLKIRSTKLEDSAMYFCASSRLGSSYNEQFFGPGTRLTVL.

The chain links TRBV7-9 to TRBJ2-3, with 7 bases lining up with TRBD2. With 1 base clipped from V and 0 bases from J, the junction kept 4 bases outside the gene matches. This CDR3 comprises 16 residues. CDR1 is SEHNR and CDR2 is FQNEAQ in the germline V gene (reference sequence). The CDR3 loop reads CASSLELARSTDTQYF. The CDR3 DNA reads as TGTGCCAGCAGCTTAGAACTAGCGCGAAGCACAGATACGCAGTATTTT.

The chain employs TRBV7-2 and TRBJ1-2; perhaps TRBD1 as D (5 bases). Germline V gives CDR1 SGHTA, CDR2 FQGNSA. The CDR3 length is 16 residues. Trimming removed 1 base at V and 2 bases at J, with 14 bases between. In nucleotides, the CDR3 is TGTGCCAGCAGCTTAGTGGCGGGGGTGACGAACTATGGCTACACCTTC. Translating gives CASSLVAGVTNYGYTF. Together with reference TRBV7-2 and TRBJ1-2, the CDR3 gives the full variable domain: GAGVSQSPSNKVTEKGKDVELRCDPISGHTALYWYRQSLGQGLEFLIYFQGNSAPDKSGLPSDRFSAERTGGSVSTLTIQRTQQEDSAVYLCASSLVAGVTNYGYTFGSGTRLTVV.

The chain recombines TRBV4-3 with TRBJ2-1; D perhaps matches TRBD1 (6 bases). V was trimmed by 1 base and J by 0 bases, leaving 7 bases between them. The length of the CDR3 is 15 residues. CDR1 is LGHNA, CDR2 YSLEER, per germline. For the CDR3, the DNA is TGCGCCAGCAGCCAAGGACAGGCCTCCTACAATGAGCAGTTCTTC. Encoded protein: CASSQGQASYNEQFF.

This chain links TRBV29-1 with TRBJ1-2; 7 nucleotides agree with TRBD1. This CDR3 region has 13 residues. The V gene's germline CDR1 is SQVTM and CDR2 ANQGSEA. V lost 5 bases, J lost 6 bases, and 9 bases stayed unmatched. CDR3: CSVSDRVGDGYTF. The CDR3, as DNA: TGCAGCGTTAGTGACAGGGTGGGGGATGGCTACACCTTC.

The chain has TRBV4-2 and TRBJ2-3; possibly TRBD2 for D (6 bases). The length of the CDR3 is 15 residues. Germline assignment: CDR1 LGHNA and CDR2 YNFKEQ. V was trimmed by 0 bases and J by 7 bases, leaving 14 bases between them. CDR3 loop: CASSQDRGSGNTQYF. CDR3 DNA sequence: TGTGCCAGCAGCCAAGATCGGGGGTCGGGTAATACGCAGTATTTT.